This T cell receptor (delta chain) is from a study of gammadelta T cells in human blood (dated by TCRdb to about 2020). Inclusive of the bounding cysteine and phenylalanine, the CDR3 is 12 residues long. The read is trimmed to its CDR3 DNA, 36 bases read in frame from base 1. V loses 4 bases, J loses 4 bases, and the germline ends lie 10 bases apart. As encoded in the germline V gene (reference sequence), CDR1 is TVYSNPD while CDR2 is GDNSRS. General findings and caveats noted by the study authors: According to the study, polyclonal expansion of innate gamma-delta T cells immediately after birth appeared to be driven by microbial exposure.

The library was built by means of RT-PCR. The listed sequencing device is Illumina MiSeq. The public reads were reprocessed by TCRdb using CATT, and rows of matching DNA were later combined. This sample is represented by 1,500 to 2,000 delta-chain clones; more than 8% of them were singletons. 4.1% of the sample lies in the top ten. Within its sample, this clone is large (0.1 to 1%). It lacks a known antigen. No qualities accompany the bases; no much larger clone lies one base away. The clonotype originates from a human donor. The sequenced material came from non-Vgamma9Vdelta2 gamma-delta T cells from infant blood. The rearrangement joined TRDV3 to TRDJ2; a tentative D match to TRDD3 spans 5 bases. The CDR3 loop reads CACTGETAQLFF. Read as DNA, the sequence is TGTGCCTGTACCGGGGAGACAGCACAACTCTTCTTT.